This T cell receptor (beta chain) was documented in a study of shared clonotypes between healthy human individuals. Here immunoSEQ multiplex PCR was the method, and the copy in TCRdb shows in-frame clones only, minus some. The sample has over a million clones; 95% to 99% are singletons. The donors, healthy adults who were HIV-negative, had experienced no recent acute infections or vaccinations. The V and J ends lost 2 bases and 5 bases, in that order; junction bases with no gene match: 12. CDR1 is SEHNR and CDR2 is FQNEAQ in the germline V gene (reference sequence). This CDR3 is built from 18 residues.

Sample: naive CD4+ T cells sorted from blood. Noted subset: CD45RA+ positively selected. The sequence came from a young man in good health. The chain links TRBV7-9 to TRBJ2-2, with TRBD1 matching over 9 bases. CDR3 in DNA: TGTGCCAGCAGCTTAATGCATCCGGACAGGGGTAGAACCGGGGAGCTGTTTTTT. Protein sequence: CASSLMHPDRGRTGELFF. The variable domain in full, with the rest retrieved from reference TRBV7-9 and TRBJ2-2, is DTGVSQNPRHKITKRGQNVTFRCDPISEHNRLYWYRQTLGQGPEFLTYFQNEAQLEKSRLLSDRFSAERPKGSFSTLEIQRTEQGDSAMYLCASSLMHPDRGRTGELFFGEGSRLTVL.